These T cell receptor beta chains were read from a single sample in a study of CD8+ T cells in alopecia areata. TCRdb's table, derived via immunoSEQ multiplex PCR, lists solely in-frame clones and lacks some. The data contain over 150,000 clones, about three fifths of them singletons. Material: CD4+ T cells sorted from blood, obtained at week 4, from a patient treated with tofacitinib. These receptors were taken from a human donor with alopecia areata. CDR3s include the opening cysteine and the closing phenylalanine or tryptophan. A D gene is named only where the DNA matches it firmly. Not all rows give a size; the values are once, few, many and, for expanded clones, a class.

V,D,size,J,DNA,CDR3
TRBV19,.,few,TRBJ2-7,TGTGCCGGACGGGAATCGGCGGGGGAGCAGTACTTC,CAGRESAGEQYF
TRBV28,.,.,TRBJ2-4,TGTGCCAGCACATCCAAAAACATTCAGTACTTC,CASTSKNIQYF
TRBV2,.,few,TRBJ2-2,TGTGCCAGCAGTATGGACAGCTACACCGGGGAGCTGTTTTTT,CASSMDSYTGELFF
TRBV5-1,TRBD2,.,TRBJ2-7,TGCGCCAGCAGCTTGGGGACTAGAACCTACGAGCAGTACTTC,CASSLGTRTYEQYF
TRBV7-6,TRBD2,.,TRBJ2-1,TGTGCCAGCAGCCCGGGACTAGACCGTGAGCAGTTCTTC,CASSPGLDREQFF
TRBV6-5,.,.,TRBJ1-3,TGTGCCAGCGGCCGGAGCTCTGGAAACACCATATATTTT,CASGRSSGNTIYF
TRBV7-2,.,many,TRBJ2-5,TGTGCCAGCAGCTTAAGGAGGCAGGGGAGGGATGGGACCCAGTACTTC,CASSLRRQGRDGTQYF
TRBV30,.,once,TRBJ1-2,TGTGCCTGGAGTGCTCAGGGAGGAACAGGCGGCTACACCTTC,CAWSAQGGTGGYTF
TRBV19,TRBD2,.,TRBJ2-1,TGTGCCAGTAGTATCGGGACTAGCGGGGATGAGCAGTTCTTC,CASSIGTSGDEQFF
TRBV30,.,.,TRBJ1-1,TGTGCCTGGAGTGTATCCAATACGAACACTGAAGCTTTCTTT,CAWSVSNTNTEAFF
TRBV28,TRBD2,.,TRBJ2-6,TGTGCCAGCAGACCTCGGGGGGCTGGGGCCAACGTCCTGACTTTC,CASRPRGAGANVLTF